The 24 T cell receptor beta chains presented below share a single source sample, sequenced in a study of blood T cells in healthy people across ages. Using a J-beta primer mix together with a sample-barcoded 5' primer, a second PCR was run for roughly 6 to 11 cycles. Each CDR3 protein gets one entry after TCRdb re-called the 5' RACE reads with MiXCR. The profile shows more than 750,000 distinct CDR3 sequences, about 28% of them singletons. These same records also appear under a second study, on T cells of mothers and their children.

The sequenced sample was blood. All receptors derive from a woman aged 40 to 49 in good health.

This chain connects TRBV20-1 to TRBJ2-1, with 9 bases identical to TRBD2. The CDR3 spans 17 residues. After removal of 0 bases from V and 6 bases from J, the junction contained 12 bases not matched to a gene. The V gene's germline CDR1 is DFQATT and CDR2 SNEGSKA (reference sequence). The CDR3 DNA reads TGCAGTGCTAGAGATCCAACTGGTAGCGGGGGCGGCAATGAGCAGTTCTTC. Amino acid sequence: CSARDPTGSGGGNEQFF.

The chain has TRBV5-6 and TRBJ1-4; 9 positions match TRBD1. The germline gives CDR1 SGHDT, CDR2 YYEEEE. The CDR3 spans 16 residues. Unmatched junction bases numbered 11, after V lost 4 bases and J lost 7 bases. The CDR3 coding sequence is TGTGCCAGCAGCGCAGACACCGGGACAGGGCTTGAAAAACTGTTTTTT. Its translation is CASSADTGTGLEKLFF.

This clonotype was counted many times. The chain employs TRBV4-1 and TRBJ1-5; 10 bases map to TRBD1. J was trimmed by 5 bases and V by 3 bases; bases with no gene match: 1. The CDR3 spans 14 residues. The V gene's germline CDR1 is MGHRA and CDR2 YSYEKL. CDR3 sequence reads: CASSHGTGDQPQHF. The CDR3 region has the DNA TGCGCCAGCAGCCATGGGACAGGGGATCAGCCCCAGCATTTT.

Points on this clonotype: No conserved phenylalanine or tryptophan ends this CDR3, so it is likely a read error. The rearrangement joins TRBV5-1 to TRBJ2-7, with D unclear. The germline V and J ends were trimmed by 1 base and 2 bases, with 4 bases remaining between them. The CDR3 extends over 12 amino acids. Germline assignment: CDR1 SGHRS and CDR2 YFSETQ. The CDR3 spells CASSLSAYEQYN. CDR3 DNA sequence: TGCGCCAGCAGCTTGAGCGCCTACGAGCAGTACAAC.

About this clonotype: At one end, the junction sequence differs from germline, possibly due to a read error. The gene calls are TRBV5-1 and TRBJ1-6, with TRBD1 identical over 11 bases. Germline CDR1 SGHRS, CDR2 YFSETQ. The CDR3 spans 15 residues. DNA of the CDR3: TGCGCCAGTAGCTGGGGACAGGGGGGGAATTCACCCCCCCACTTT. It specifies CASSWGQGGNSPPHF.

Remarks on this clonotype: It may be a read error: a sequence one base away is much more abundant. V is TRBV27 and J is TRBJ2-7; a weak D match, TRBD1 (6 bases). Germline V lookup: CDR1 MNHEY, CDR2 SMNVEV (reference sequence). The V end was cut by 5 bases, the J end by 6 bases, with 14 bases between. The CDR3 sequence is 13 residues long. CDR3 nucleotide sequence: TGTGCCAGCAGTCAACAGGGTTCTCGCGAGCAGTACTTC. This translates into CASSQQGSREQYF.

The gene calls are TRBV12-3 or TRBV12-4 and TRBJ1-2, with TRBD1 matching 11 bases. The CDR3 loop spans 16 amino acids. J lost 2 bases, V lost 2 bases, and 4 bases had no gene match. This CDR3 reads CASSLRTGGANYGYTF. DNA for the CDR3: TGTGCCAGCAGTTTAAGGACAGGGGGCGCAAACTATGGCTACACCTTC.

This rearrangement joins TRBV9 to TRBJ1-5; D not resolved. V dropped 3 bases and J dropped 7 bases, with 17 bases sitting between them. This CDR3 is 15 amino acids long. Germline V gene lookup returns CDR1 SGDLS and CDR2 YYNGEE. The CDR3 DNA follows: TGTGCCAGCAGCGCCCATGTGGGGTCGGAGCAGCCCCAGCATTTT. Amino acid sequence: CASSAHVGSEQPQHF.

Concerning this clonotype itself: Germline and junction disagree at one end, which may indicate a read error. The genes are TRBV10-3 and TRBJ2-5, with D unclear. There are 13 residues in the CDR3. Germline loops: CDR1 ENHRY, CDR2 SYGVKD. The CDR3 bases are TGTCCCATCAGTGAGTCCTACCAAGAGACCCAGTACTTC. Protein sequence: CPISESYQETQYF.

The chain uses TRBV9 and TRBJ2-5; TRBD1 aligns across 7 bases. The CDR3 contains 18 residues. CDR1 SGDLS and CDR2 YYNGEE come from the germline V gene. V trimming: 4 bases; J trimming: 2 bases; junction bases outside the gene matches: 17. For the CDR3, the DNA is TGTGCCAGCAGCACCGATGGGGGCGTTGGCAGGGGGCAAGAGACCCAGTACTTC. Amino acid sequence: CASSTDGGVGRGQETQYF.

This clonotype was observed a few times. The V and J genes are TRBV9 and TRBJ2-5; 9 bases map to TRBD1. In germline, CDR1 is SGDLS, CDR2 YYNGEE. Trimming took 1 base from V and 5 from J; bases not matched to a gene: 6. The CDR3 extends over 15 amino acids. CDR3 residues: CASSVHRGRMETQYF. CDR3 DNA: TGTGCCAGCAGCGTACACAGGGGGCGTATGGAGACCCAGTACTTC.

This clonotype has more than one count but fewer than ten. The chain is built from TRBV2 and TRBJ2-1, with a weak D call TRBD1 (5 bases). V lost 6 bases to trimming and J lost 6 bases, with 12 bases between them. CDR1 SNHLY and CDR2 FYNNEI come from the germline V gene. This CDR3 region has 13 residues. The CDR3 is CASSSEGVNEQFF. CDR3 in DNA: TGTGCCAGCAGCTCCGAAGGGGTCAATGAGCAGTTCTTC.

As to this clonotype: A read error is possible here, since a much larger clone lies one base away. The chain carries TRBV7-9 and TRBJ2-5; 7 bases are a match to TRBD2. The CDR3 has 15 residues. V trimming: 4 bases; J trimming: 11 bases; junction bases outside the gene matches: 16. Germline CDR1 is SEHNR and CDR2 is FQNEAQ (reference sequence). The CDR3 here is CASSSMERGGNEQYF. The CDR3 region has the DNA TGTGCCAGCAGCTCGATGGAGCGGGGTGGGAATGAGCAGTACTTC.

The chain is built from TRBV5-1 and TRBJ2-5; 8 bases align to TRBD2. This CDR3 region has 16 residues. Germline V gene data show CDR1 as SGHRS and CDR2 as YFSETQ. J lost 3 bases, V lost 1 base, and 8 bases had no gene match. CDR3 amino acids: CASSLKTSAGEETQYF. In DNA, the CDR3 is TGCGCCAGCAGCTTGAAGACTAGCGCGGGGGAAGAGACCCAGTACTTC.

This clonotype has at least ten counts. The chain couples TRBV7-9 to TRBJ2-3; D uncertain. Deletions cut 6 bases from V and 0 bases from J, with 7 bases between. Germline CDR1 is SEHNR and CDR2 is FQNEAQ (reference sequence). CDR3 length: 13 amino acids. In nucleotides, the CDR3 is TGTGCCAGCAGTTTATACAGCACAGATACGCAGTATTTT. Protein: CASSLYSTDTQYF.

The chain carries TRBV20-1 and TRBJ2-3; 7 bases match TRBD2. With 3 bases clipped from V and 1 base from J, the junction kept 13 bases outside the gene matches. This CDR3 contains 17 residues. Germline V gene sequence: CDR1 DFQATT, CDR2 SNEGSKA (reference sequence). CDR3 loop: CSASPTLLAGGTDTQYF. CDR3 sequence (DNA): TGCAGTGCTAGCCCTACCCTACTCGCGGGAGGCACAGATACGCAGTATTTT.

This clonotype was counted between two and nine times. The chain recombines TRBV12-3 or TRBV12-4 with TRBJ2-7; tentatively, D is TRBD1 (6 bases). The CDR3 contains 15 residues. V was shortened by 6 bases and J by 4 bases, with 19 bases between the two germline ends. The CDR3: CASSPGPGHTYEQYF. CDR3 in DNA: TGTGCCAGCAGCCCGGGCCCGGGACACACTTACGAGCAGTACTTC.

This rearrangement joins TRBV7-3 to TRBJ2-7; 8 bases match TRBD2. The J call may be wrong; the DNA end is better matched by TRBJ2-5. The CDR3 is 14 amino acids. The V gene's germline CDR1 is SGHTA and CDR2 FQGTGA. The DNA of the CDR3 is TGTGCCAGCAGCTTTGGCGCGGGAGGAGAGACCCAGTACTTC. This sequence encodes CASSFGAGGETQYF.

This clonotype was seen many times. The rearrangement links TRBV6-6 to TRBJ1-1; D gene ambiguous. Germline CDR1 reads MNHNY; CDR2 reads SVGAGI (reference sequence). V lost 0 bases and J 1 base, leaving 3 bases between the germline ends. The CDR3 contains 13 residues. Written as DNA, the CDR3 is TGTGCCAGCAGTTACTCGGAGAACACTGAAGCTTTCTTT. Translation: CASSYSENTEAFF.

With respect to this clonotype: A much bigger clone sits one base away, suggesting this may be a read error. J is TRBJ1-2 and V is TRBV14; D is possibly TRBD1 (6 bases). Looked up from germline, CDR1 is SGHDN and CDR2 is FVKESK. The CDR3 loop spans 15 amino acids. DNA for the CDR3: TGTTCCAGCAGCGAAGAACAGGGATCTCTCTATGGCTACACCTTC. It encodes CSSSEEQGSLYGYTF. The full variable domain, in which reference TRBV14 and TRBJ1-2 provide the parts outside the CDR3, is EAGVTQFPSHSVIEKGQTVTLRCDPISGHDNLYWYRRVMGKEIKFLLHFVKESKQDESGMPNNRFLAERTGGTYSTLKVQPAELEDSGVYFCSSSEEQGSLYGYTFGSGTRLTVV.

About this clonotype itself: A much larger clone is a single base away; this may be a read error. The rearrangement uses TRBV9 and TRBJ2-3; 8 bases are shared with TRBD2. The CDR3 totals 15 residues. The V gene end was trimmed by 2 bases and the J gene end by 6 bases; junction bases not matched to a gene: 8. From germline, CDR1 is SGDLS and CDR2 YYNGEE. The CDR3 loop reads CASSVGTSPLDTQYF. The CDR3 DNA is TGTGCCAGCAGCGTCGGGACTAGTCCCTTGGATACGCAGTATTTT.

The chain combines TRBV29-1 with TRBJ2-7; the D is unclear. The CDR3 sequence is 10 residues long. Trimming removed 4 bases from V and 6 bases from J, with 7 bases in between. CDR1 is SQVTM and CDR2 is ANQGSEA in the germline V gene. The CDR3 nucleotides read TGCAGCGTTGTGACGGGCGAGCAGTACTTC. It translates to CSVVTGEQYF.

At least ten counts were recorded for this clonotype. The CDR3 is CASSLRDLSSGQDEQYF. The CDR3 nucleotides are TGTGCCAGCAGTTTGAGGGATTTGAGTAGCGGACAGGACGAGCAGTACTTC. The chain is built from TRBV28 and TRBJ2-7; possibly TRBD1 for D (7 bases). The CDR3 covers 17 residues. The germline V and J ends were trimmed by 3 bases and 5 bases, with 23 bases remaining between them. Germline CDR1 and CDR2: MDHEN and SYDVKM. Based on the CDR3 plus reference TRBV28 and TRBJ2-7, the full variable domain is DVKVTQSSRYLVKRTGEKVFLECVQDMDHENMFWYRQDPGLGLRLIYFSYDVKMKEKGDIPEGYSVSREKKERFSLILESASTNQTSMYLCASSLRDLSSGQDEQYFGPGTRLTVT.

The rearrangement joins TRBV29-1 to TRBJ2-4, with D tentatively TRBD1 or TRBD2 (5 bases each). V was trimmed by 6 bases and J by 1 base, leaving 16 bases between them. Looked up from germline, CDR1 is SQVTM and CDR2 is ANQGSEA. The CDR3 consists of 15 residues. CDR3 loop: CSVAGTYGAKNIQYF. The CDR3 DNA reads TGCAGCGTCGCCGGGACGTACGGGGCCAAAAACATTCAGTACTTC.